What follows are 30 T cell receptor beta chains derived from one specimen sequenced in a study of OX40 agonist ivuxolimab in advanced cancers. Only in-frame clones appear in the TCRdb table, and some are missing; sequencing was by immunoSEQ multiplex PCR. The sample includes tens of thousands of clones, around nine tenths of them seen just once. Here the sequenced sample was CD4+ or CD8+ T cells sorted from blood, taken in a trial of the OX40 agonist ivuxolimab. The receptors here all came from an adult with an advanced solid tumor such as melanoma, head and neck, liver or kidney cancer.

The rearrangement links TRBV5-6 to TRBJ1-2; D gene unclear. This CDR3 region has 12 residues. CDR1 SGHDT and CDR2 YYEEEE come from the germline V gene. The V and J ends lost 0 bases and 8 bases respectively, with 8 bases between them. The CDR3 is CASSLVVGGYTF. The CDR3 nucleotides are TGTGCCAGCAGCTTGGTAGTCGGGGGCTACACCTTC. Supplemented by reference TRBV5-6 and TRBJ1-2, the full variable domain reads DAGVTQSPTHLIKTRGQQVTLRCSPKSGHDTVSWYQQALGQGPQFIFQYYEEEERQRGNFPDRFSGHQFPNYSSELNVNALLLGDSALYLCASSLVVGGYTFGSGTRLTVV.

Here the CDR3 reads CASSYPRPRGWYNSPLHF. In nucleotides, the CDR3 is TGTGCCAGCAGTTACCCCCGCCCCAGGGGATGGTATAATTCACCCCTCCACTTT. The chain uses TRBV6-7 and TRBJ1-6, with D possibly matching TRBD1 (6 bases). TRBV6-7 is known as an ORF, though its function is uncertain. V was pared by 2 bases and J by 4 bases, with 18 bases between. This CDR3 has 18 amino acids.

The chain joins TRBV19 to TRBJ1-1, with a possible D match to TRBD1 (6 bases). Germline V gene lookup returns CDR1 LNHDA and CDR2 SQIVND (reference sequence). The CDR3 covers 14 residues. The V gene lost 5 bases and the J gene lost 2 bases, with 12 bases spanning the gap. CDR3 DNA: TGTGCCAGTAGTTTCTCAGGGGCTAACACTGAAGCTTTCTTT. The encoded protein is CASSFSGANTEAFF. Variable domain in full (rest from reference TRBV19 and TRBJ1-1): DGGITQSPKYLFRKEGQNVTLSCEQNLNHDAMYWYRQDPGQGLRLIYYSQIVNDFQKGDIAEGYSVSREKKESFPLTVTSAQKNPTAFYLCASSFSGANTEAFFGQGTRLTVV.

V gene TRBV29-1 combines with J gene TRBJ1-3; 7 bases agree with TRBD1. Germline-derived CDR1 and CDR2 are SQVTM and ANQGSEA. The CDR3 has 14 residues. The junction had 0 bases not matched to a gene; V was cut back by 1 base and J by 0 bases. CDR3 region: CSVEGTGSGNTIYF. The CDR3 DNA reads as TGCAGCGTTGAAGGGACAGGCTCTGGAAACACCATATATTTT.

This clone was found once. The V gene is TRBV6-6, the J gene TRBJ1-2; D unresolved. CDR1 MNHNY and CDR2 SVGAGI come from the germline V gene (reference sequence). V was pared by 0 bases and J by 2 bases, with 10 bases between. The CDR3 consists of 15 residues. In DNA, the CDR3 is TGTGCCAGCAGTTACTCCGGGGTCAGAAACTATGGCTACACCTTC. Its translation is CASSYSGVRNYGYTF.

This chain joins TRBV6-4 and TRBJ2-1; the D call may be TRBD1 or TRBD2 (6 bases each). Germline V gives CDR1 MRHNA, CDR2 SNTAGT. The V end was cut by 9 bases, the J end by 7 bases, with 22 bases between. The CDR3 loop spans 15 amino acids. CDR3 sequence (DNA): TGTGCCAGTGGGGAGGTAGGGGGTACGAGGAATGAGCAGTTCTTC. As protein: CASGEVGGTRNEQFF.

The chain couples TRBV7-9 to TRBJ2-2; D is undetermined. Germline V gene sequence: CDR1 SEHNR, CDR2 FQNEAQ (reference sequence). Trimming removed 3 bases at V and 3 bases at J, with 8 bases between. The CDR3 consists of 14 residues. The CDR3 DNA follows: TGTGCCAGCAGCTTCGAACTGGACACCGGGGAGCTGTTTTTT. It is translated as CASSFELDTGELFF.

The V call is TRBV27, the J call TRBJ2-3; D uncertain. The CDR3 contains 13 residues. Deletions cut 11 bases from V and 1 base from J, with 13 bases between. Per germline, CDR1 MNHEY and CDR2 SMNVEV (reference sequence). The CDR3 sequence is CAGRNGGTDTQYF. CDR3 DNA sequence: TGTGCCGGCCGAAATGGTGGCACAGATACGCAGTATTTT.

In DNA, the CDR3 is TGCGCCAGCAGCTTTATATTAGGGGCCGGACACACTGAAGCTTTCTTT. Protein product: CASSFILGAGHTEAFF. The chain has TRBV5-1 and TRBJ1-1; tentative D call: TRBD1 (5 bases). The CDR3 spans 16 residues. In germline, CDR1 is SGHRS, CDR2 YFSETQ. Trimming took 2 bases from V and 3 from J, leaving 17 bases between them.

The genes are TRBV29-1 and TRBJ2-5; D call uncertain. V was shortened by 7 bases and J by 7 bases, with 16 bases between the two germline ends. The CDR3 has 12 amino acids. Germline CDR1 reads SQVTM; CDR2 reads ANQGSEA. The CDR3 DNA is TGCAGCGCCCAGTTACAAGGGTGGACCCAGTACTTC. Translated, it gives CSAQLQGWTQYF.

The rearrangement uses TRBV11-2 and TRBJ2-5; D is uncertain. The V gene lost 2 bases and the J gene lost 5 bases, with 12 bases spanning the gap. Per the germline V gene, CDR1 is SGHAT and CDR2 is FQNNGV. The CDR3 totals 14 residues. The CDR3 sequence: CASSLISMGETQYF. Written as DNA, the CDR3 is TGTGCCAGCAGCTTAATTAGTATGGGCGAGACCCAGTACTTC.

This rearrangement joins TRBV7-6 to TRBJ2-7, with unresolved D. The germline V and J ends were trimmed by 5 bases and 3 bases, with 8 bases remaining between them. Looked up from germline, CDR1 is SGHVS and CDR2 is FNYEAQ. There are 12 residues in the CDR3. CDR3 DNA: TGTGCCAGCAGCGATGACATCTACGAGCAGTACTTC. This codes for CASSDDIYEQYF. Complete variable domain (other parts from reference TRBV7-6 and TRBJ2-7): GAGVSQSPRYKVTKRGQDVALRCDPISGHVSLYWYRQALGQGPEFLTYFNYEAQQDKSGLPNDRFSAERPEGSISTLTIQRTEQRDSAMYRCASSDDIYEQYFGPGTRLTVT.

The CDR3 DNA reads TGTGCCACCCACCCCCAGGGGTCGAACTATGGCTACACCTTC. As protein: CATHPQGSNYGYTF. The V and J genes are TRBV19 and TRBJ1-2; the D gene is possibly TRBD1 (6 bases). V was cut by 10 bases and J by 2 bases, with 17 bases left in between. CDR3 length equals 14 residues. Per the germline V gene, CDR1 is LNHDA and CDR2 is SQIVND (reference sequence).

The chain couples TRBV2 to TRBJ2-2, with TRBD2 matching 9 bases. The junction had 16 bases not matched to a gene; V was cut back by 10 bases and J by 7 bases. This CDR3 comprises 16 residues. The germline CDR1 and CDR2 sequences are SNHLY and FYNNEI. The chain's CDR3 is CATQARGGGGGGELFF. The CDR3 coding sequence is TGTGCCACCCAAGCCCGAGGCGGGGGGGGAGGCGGGGAGCTGTTTTTT. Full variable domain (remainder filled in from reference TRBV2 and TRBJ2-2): EPEVTQTPSHQVTQMGQEVILRCVPISNHLYFYWYRQILGQKVEFLVSFYNNEISEKSEIFDDQFSVERPDGSNFTLKIRSTKLEDSAMYFCATQARGGGGGGELFFGEGSRLTVL.

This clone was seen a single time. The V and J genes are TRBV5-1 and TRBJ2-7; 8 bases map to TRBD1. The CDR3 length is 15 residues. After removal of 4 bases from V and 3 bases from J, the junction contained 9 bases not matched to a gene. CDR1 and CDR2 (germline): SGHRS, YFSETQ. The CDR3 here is CASSTGQGTYYEQYF. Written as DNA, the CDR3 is TGCGCCAGCAGCACAGGACAGGGAACCTACTACGAGCAGTACTTC.

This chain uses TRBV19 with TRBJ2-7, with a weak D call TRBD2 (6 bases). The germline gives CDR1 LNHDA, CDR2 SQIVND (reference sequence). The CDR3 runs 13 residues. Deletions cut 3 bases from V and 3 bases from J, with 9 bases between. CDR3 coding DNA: TGTGCCAGTAGTATCCACGGGGGCTACGAGCAGTACTTC. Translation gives CASSIHGGYEQYF.

CDR3 coding DNA: TGTGCCAGCAGTCCAACGGACAGAGTTGGCGGCTACACCTTC. Amino acid sequence: CASSPTDRVGGYTF. The chain is built from TRBV28 and TRBJ1-2, with D tentatively TRBD1 (6 bases). The CDR3 is 14 residues long. The germline CDR1 and CDR2 sequences are MDHEN and SYDVKM. Trimming cost V 5 bases and J 8 bases, with 18 bases left between them.

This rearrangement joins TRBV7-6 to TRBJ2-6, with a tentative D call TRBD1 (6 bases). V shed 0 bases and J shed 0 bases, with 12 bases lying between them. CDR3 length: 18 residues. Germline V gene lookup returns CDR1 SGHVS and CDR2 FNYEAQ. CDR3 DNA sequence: TGTGCCAGCAGCTTAGCGCGGACAGCTCCCTCTGGGGCCAACGTCCTGACTTTC. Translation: CASSLARTAPSGANVLTF.

The CDR3 spells CASSFRTGGDSPLHF. DNA of the CDR3: TGCGCCAGCAGCTTCCGGACAGGGGGCGACTCACCCCTCCACTTT. The V and J genes are TRBV5-1 and TRBJ1-6; TRBD1 aligns across 11 bases. Germline-derived CDR1 and CDR2 are SGHRS and YFSETQ. The CDR3 has 15 residues. The V segment lost 2 bases and the J segment 10 bases; nucleotides outside the gene matches: 5.

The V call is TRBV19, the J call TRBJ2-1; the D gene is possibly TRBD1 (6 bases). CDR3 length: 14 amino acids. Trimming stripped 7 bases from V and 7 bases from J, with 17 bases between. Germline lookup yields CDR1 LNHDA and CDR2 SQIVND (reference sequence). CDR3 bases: TGTGCCAGTAAACCCGGACAGACGGGTAATGAGCAGTTCTTC. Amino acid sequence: CASKPGQTGNEQFF.

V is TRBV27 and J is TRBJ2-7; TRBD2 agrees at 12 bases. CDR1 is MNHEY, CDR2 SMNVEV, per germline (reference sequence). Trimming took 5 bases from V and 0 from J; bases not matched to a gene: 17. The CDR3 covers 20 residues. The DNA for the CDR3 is TGTGCCAGCAGTCTCTTTCCTTTGCTACCGGGACTAGCGGGCTCCTACGAGCAGTACTTC. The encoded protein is CASSLFPLLPGLAGSYEQYF.

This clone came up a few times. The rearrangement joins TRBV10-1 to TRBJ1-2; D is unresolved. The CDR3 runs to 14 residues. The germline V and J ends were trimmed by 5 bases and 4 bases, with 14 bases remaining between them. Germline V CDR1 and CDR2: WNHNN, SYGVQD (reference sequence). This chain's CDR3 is CASSLTPTGYGYTF. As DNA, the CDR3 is TGCGCCAGCAGTCTGACACCGACCGGCTATGGCTACACCTTC.

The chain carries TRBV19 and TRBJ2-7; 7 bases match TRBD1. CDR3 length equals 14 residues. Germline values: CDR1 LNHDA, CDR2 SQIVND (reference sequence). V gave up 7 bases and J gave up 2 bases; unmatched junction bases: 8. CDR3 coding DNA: TGTGCCAGTAATGAGAAGCAGGGGGCCTACGAGCAGTACTTC. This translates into CASNEKQGAYEQYF.

CDR3 loop: CASSLGTPLAKNIQYF. The CDR3, as DNA: TGTGCCAGCAGCTTAGGGACACCACTAGCCAAAAACATTCAGTACTTC. The chain employs TRBV7-2 and TRBJ2-4; D is possibly TRBD1 (5 bases). The CDR3 is 16 amino acids. Germline lookup yields CDR1 SGHTA and CDR2 FQGNSA. Trimming left V 1 base short and J 0 bases short, with 10 bases between.

CDR3 residues: CASSLGGNMNTEAFF. The CDR3 nucleotides read TGTGCCAGCAGCTTGGGCGGCAACATGAACACTGAAGCTTTCTTT. The chain uses TRBV5-5 and TRBJ1-1; D unclear. The CDR3 extends over 15 amino acids. Per the germline V gene, CDR1 is SGHKS and CDR2 is YYEKEE (reference sequence). V dropped 0 bases and J dropped 0 bases, with 9 bases sitting between them.

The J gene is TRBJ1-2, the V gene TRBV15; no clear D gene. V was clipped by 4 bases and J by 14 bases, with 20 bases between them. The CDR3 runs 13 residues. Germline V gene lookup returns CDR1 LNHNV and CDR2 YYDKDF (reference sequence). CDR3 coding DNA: TGTGCCACCAGCAAAACGCCGTCGTACGGTCTAACCTTC. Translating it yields CATSKTPSYGLTF.

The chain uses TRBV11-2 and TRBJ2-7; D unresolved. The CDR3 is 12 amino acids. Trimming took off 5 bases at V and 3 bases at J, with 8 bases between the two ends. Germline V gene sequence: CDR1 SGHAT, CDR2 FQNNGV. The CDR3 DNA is TGTGCCAGCAGCCCTCGGCTCTACGAGCAGTACTTC. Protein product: CASSPRLYEQYF.

The CDR3 DNA is TGCGCCAGCAGCTCCGAAGAACGGGCCACTGAAGCTTTCTTT. Protein sequence: CASSSEERATEAFF. The chain links TRBV5-1 to TRBJ1-1; no reliable D call. Trimming removed 3 bases at V and 4 bases at J, with 13 bases between. CDR1 and CDR2 (germline): SGHRS, YFSETQ. The length of the CDR3 is 14 residues.

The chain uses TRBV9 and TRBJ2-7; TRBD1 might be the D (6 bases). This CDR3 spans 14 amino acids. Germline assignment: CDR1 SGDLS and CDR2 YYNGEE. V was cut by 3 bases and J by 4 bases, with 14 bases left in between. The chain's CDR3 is CASSGGTSVYEQYF. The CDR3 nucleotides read TGTGCCAGCAGCGGTGGGACAAGTGTTTACGAGCAGTACTTC.

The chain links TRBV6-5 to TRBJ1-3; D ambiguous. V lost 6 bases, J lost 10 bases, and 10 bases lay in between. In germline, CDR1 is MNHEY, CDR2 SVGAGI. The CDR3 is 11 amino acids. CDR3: CASSAGQTIYF. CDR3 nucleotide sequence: TGTGCCAGCAGCGCCGGGCAAACCATATATTTT.